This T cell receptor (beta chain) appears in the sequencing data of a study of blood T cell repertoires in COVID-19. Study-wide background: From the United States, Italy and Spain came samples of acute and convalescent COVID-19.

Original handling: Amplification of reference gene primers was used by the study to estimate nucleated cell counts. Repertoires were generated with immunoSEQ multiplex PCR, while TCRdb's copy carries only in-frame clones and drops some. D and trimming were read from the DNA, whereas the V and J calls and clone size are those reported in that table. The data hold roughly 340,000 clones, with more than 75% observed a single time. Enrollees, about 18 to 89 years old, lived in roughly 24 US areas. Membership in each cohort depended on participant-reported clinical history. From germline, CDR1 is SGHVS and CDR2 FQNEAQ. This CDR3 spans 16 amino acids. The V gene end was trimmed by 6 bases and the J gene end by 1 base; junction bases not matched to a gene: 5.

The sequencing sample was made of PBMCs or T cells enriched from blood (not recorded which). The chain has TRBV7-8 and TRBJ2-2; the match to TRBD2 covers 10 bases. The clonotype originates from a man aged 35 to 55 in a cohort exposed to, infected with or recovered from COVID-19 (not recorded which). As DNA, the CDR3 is TGTGCCAGCAGTCCACTAGCGGGATTGAACACCGGGGAGCTGTTTTTT. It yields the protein CASSPLAGLNTGELFF. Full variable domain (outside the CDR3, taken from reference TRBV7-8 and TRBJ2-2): GAGVSQSPRYKVAKRGQDVALRCDPISGHVSLFWYQQALGQGPEFLTYFQNEAQLDKSGLPSDRFFAERPEGSVSTLKIQRTQQEDSAVYLCASSPLAGLNTGELFFGEGSRLTVL.